The clone carrying this TCR beta chain was counted between two and nine times. This entry belongs to a study of patients and donors after allogeneic stem cell transplantation. TCRdb independently ran MiXCR on the RT-PCR reads; one entry per CDR3 protein. In the table there are over 150,000 distinct CDR3 sequences, around two fifths of which are singletons. The TCR comes from a human donor who was either an allogeneic HSCT recipient or a stem cell or donor lymphocyte infusion donor (not recorded which). It is not recorded whose cells these are; they may come from a transplant donor. Sequencing was carried out using blood, either unsorted or a sorted T cell fraction (not recorded which).

The CDR3 here is CASSLGVGVLRDEQFF. As DNA, the CDR3 is TGTGCCAGCAGCTTAGGGGTGGGAGTTCTCCGGGATGAGCAGTTCTTC. The chain recombines TRBV7-2 with TRBJ2-1, with D tentatively TRBD2 (5 bases). The CDR3 spans 16 residues. Germline-derived CDR1 and CDR2 are SGHTA and FQGNSA. With 1 base removed from V and 8 bases from J, the gap between germline ends came to 18 bases.